This record covers a single TCR beta chain. These data are taken from a study of blood T cell repertoires in COVID-19. Some clones are missing from TCRdb's copy, which holds only in-frame ones; the method was immunoSEQ multiplex PCR. The sample has about 300,000 clones; over 75% are singletons. The CDR3 runs 16 residues. Trimming removed 2 bases from V and 1 base from J, with 11 bases in between. The V gene's germline CDR1 is MDHEN and CDR2 SYDVKM. The chain couples TRBV28 to TRBJ2-2, with D possibly TRBD2 on 7 matching bases. The TCR sequence derives from a woman under 30 who had recovered from COVID-19. Sequenced sample: PBMCs or T cells enriched from blood (not recorded which). Written as DNA, the CDR3 is TGTGCCAGCAGTTTAGGGGGCGGGAGGAACACCGGGGAGCTGTTTTTT. This encodes CASSLGGGRNTGELFF.